A single sample is the source of the 20 T cell receptor beta chains below, sequenced in a study of molecular identifiers for immune sequencing clone quantification. TCRdb reanalysed the PCR reads using MiXCR and keeps one entry per CDR3 protein. The sample includes around 460,000 distinct CDR3 sequences, under 30% of them seen just once. Material for sequencing was naive CD8+ T cells from blood, with Jurkat cell RNA spiked in. Documented subset: FACS-sorted CD8+CD4-CCR7+CD45RA+ naive T cells. The receptors were gathered from a human donor in good health. Some libraries in this study had Jurkat cell RNA spiked in.

The chain recombines TRBV23-1 with TRBJ2-7; D is unclear. TRBV23-1 is an open reading frame, and its role is uncertain. This CDR3 spans 14 amino acids. Deletions cut 7 bases from V and 4 bases from J, with 17 bases between. This CDR3 reads CASIPYEACYEQYF. The CDR3 DNA follows: TGCGCCAGCATCCCCTACGAGGCGTGTTACGAGCAGTACTTC.

The table lists this clonotype with many counts. This rearrangement joins TRBV20-1 to TRBJ2-3; D is undetermined. V dropped 2 bases and J dropped 2 bases, with 8 bases sitting between them. In germline, CDR1 is DFQATT, CDR2 SNEGSKA (reference sequence). The CDR3 extends over 13 amino acids. CDR3 in amino acids: CSARPASTDTQYF. CDR3 DNA sequence: TGCAGTGCTAGACCCGCGTCCACAGATACGCAGTATTTT.

Remarks on this clonotype: A clone one base away is much larger, so this may be a read error. The CDR3 ends on some other residue instead of the conserved phenylalanine or tryptophan, so this is likely a read error. The chain combines TRBV6-2 or TRBV6-3 with TRBJ2-3; D unclear. Trimming removed 2 bases at V and 3 bases at J, with 12 bases between. Looked up from germline, CDR1 is MNHEY and CDR2 is SVGEGT. There are 15 residues in the CDR3. In DNA, the CDR3 is TGTGCCAGCAGTTACCTAGTCTTGGCGACAGATACGCAGTATTTA. It translates to CASSYLVLATDTQYL.

A note on this clonotype: This could be a read error, since a much larger clone is one nucleotide away. V usage is TRBV7-8 and J usage is TRBJ2-7, with 7 bases that match TRBD2. Germline V gene sequence: CDR1 SGHVS, CDR2 FQNEAQ. CDR3 length equals 14 residues. The DNA for the CDR3 is TGTGCCGGCAGCCTAAGTCGGGGGGCCTACGAGCAGTACTTC. Translation gives CAGSLSRGAYEQYF.

A note on this clonotype: This may stem from a read error, because a much larger clone lies one nucleotide away. In this CDR3 the conserved last residue, phenylalanine or tryptophan, is missing, so a read error is likely. The rearrangement links TRBV28 to TRBJ1-5, with a tentative D call TRBD1 (5 bases). Germline-derived CDR1 and CDR2 are MDHEN and SYDVKM. The CDR3 sequence is 15 residues long. Trimming took 4 bases from V and 1 from J, leaving 11 bases between them. CDR3 amino acids: CASSYQGYSNQPQHL. CDR3 DNA sequence: TGTGCCAGCAGTTACCAGGGATACAGCAATCAGCCCCAGCATCTT.

This clonotype appeared once. The conserved final phenylalanine or tryptophan is absent from the CDR3, which likely points to a read error. The chain is built from TRBV18 and TRBJ2-7, with D perhaps TRBD2 (6 bases). The germline V gene has CDR1 KGHSH and CDR2 LQKENI. The V and J ends lost 3 bases and 3 bases respectively, with 9 bases between them. The CDR3 is 13 residues long. CDR3 coding DNA: TGTGCCAGCTCACCCGGGAGAAGCTACGAGCAGTACTAC. Translated, it gives CASSPGRSYEQYY.

Remarks on this clonotype: A read error may explain this, as a much larger clone is one base away. This chain joins TRBV7-9 and TRBJ2-3; the D gene is possibly TRBD2 (5 bases). CDR1 is SEHNR, CDR2 FQNEAQ, per germline (reference sequence). CDR3 size: 13 residues. Here the CDR3 reads CASSGRDLDTRYF. The CDR3 bases are TGTGCCAGCAGTGGACGGGATCTTGATACGCGGTATTTT.

This clonotype has just a few counts. The CDR3 reads CASGGRQGLAEEQFF. CDR3 in DNA: TGTGCCAGCGGTGGTCGGCAGGGACTAGCGGAAGAGCAGTTCTTC. The chain recombines TRBV6-5 with TRBJ2-1; 11 bases align to TRBD2. Germline assignment: CDR1 MNHEY and CDR2 SVGAGI. This CDR3 is built from 15 residues. J gave up 10 bases and V 8 bases, and 13 bases lay outside the gene matches.

Details on this clonotype: A much more abundant neighbour one base away suggests this may be a read error. This rearrangement joins TRBV29-1 to TRBJ1-2, with D possibly TRBD1 on 5 matching bases. This CDR3 has 12 residues. Per germline, CDR1 SQVTM and CDR2 ANQGSEA. The CDR3 loop is CSVDGTLYGHTF. The CDR3 region has the DNA TGCAGCGTTGACGGGACCCTCTATGGCCACACCTTC.

This clonotype was counted only a few times. The chain joins TRBV6-2 or TRBV6-3 to TRBJ1-1; D gene ambiguous. The V gene lost 5 bases and the J gene lost 3 bases, with 7 bases spanning the gap. The CDR3 extends over 12 amino acids. Germline V gene data show CDR1 as MNHEY and CDR2 as SVGEGT. The CDR3 coding sequence is TGTGCCAGCAGTCAACCTGACACTGAAGCTTTCTTT. Protein sequence: CASSQPDTEAFF.

The chain is built from TRBV6-5 and TRBJ1-3, with D perhaps TRBD1 (6 bases). Trimming pared 7 bases from V and 2 bases from J, leaving 15 bases between. The CDR3 is made up of 15 amino acids. The germline gives CDR1 MNHEY, CDR2 SVGAGI. Written as DNA, the CDR3 is TGTGCCAGCAATTCTGGGGGGGGGCCTGGAAACACCATATATTTT. Amino acids: CASNSGGGPGNTIYF.

A few counts support this clonotype. CDR3 DNA sequence: TGTGCCAGCAGCTTAGGGGGACTGATCTCCTACGAGCAGTACTTC. This encodes CASSLGGLISYEQYF. The V and J genes are TRBV13 and TRBJ2-7, with D tentatively TRBD2 (6 bases). Germline V gene data show CDR1 as PRHDT and CDR2 as FYEKMQ (reference sequence). The ends were cut back, 0 bases at V and 0 bases at J, with 9 bases in the middle. The CDR3 is 15 residues long.

The table lists this clonotype with a few counts. This chain connects TRBV29-1 to TRBJ2-1; TRBD2 matches 13 bases. Trimming took 4 bases from V and 5 from J; bases not matched to a gene: 8. Germline CDR1 SQVTM, CDR2 ANQGSEA. The CDR3 runs to 16 residues. CDR3 sequence reads: CSVGRLAGGPNNEQFF. CDR3 bases: TGCAGCGTTGGCAGACTAGCGGGAGGACCCAACAATGAGCAGTTCTTC.

Notes on this clonotype: One end of the junction fails to match germline, which may point to a read error. The chain employs TRBV7-8 and TRBJ2-3; no reliable D call. This CDR3 contains 16 residues. Germline V lookup: CDR1 SGHVS, CDR2 FQNEAQ. CDR3 residues: CASSRDNLDYTDTHYF. The CDR3 coding sequence is TGTGCCAGCAGCCGTGACAACCTAGATTATACAGATACGCACTATTTT.

The rearrangement links TRBV7-9 to TRBJ1-4; the match to TRBD1 covers 7 bases. This CDR3 is 18 amino acids long. The germline CDR1 and CDR2 sequences are SEHNR and FQNEAQ (reference sequence). Losses at the gene ends were 1 base for V and 14 bases for J; bases not matched to a gene: 22. The CDR3 DNA reads as TGTGCCAGCAGCTTAGTGGTGAAAACGACAGGGACAAATGGAAAGCTGTTTTTT. This codes for CASSLVVKTTGTNGKLFF.

As to this clonotype: This may arise from a read error, as a much more abundant clone is one base away. J is TRBJ2-3 and V is TRBV7-2; D unresolved. In germline, CDR1 is SGHTA, CDR2 FQGNSA. The length of the CDR3 is 14 residues. CDR3 bases: TGTGCCAACAGCTTAGAAATCAGCACAGATACGCAGTATTTT. Its translation: CANSLEISTDTQYF.

Remarks on this clonotype: Given a much more abundant clone one base away, this may be a read error. J is TRBJ2-7 and V is TRBV4-1, with TRBD2 matching over 9 bases. The V and J ends lost 5 bases and 9 bases, in that order; junction bases with no gene match: 5. CDR3 length: 12 residues. Germline V gene lookup returns CDR1 MGHRA and CDR2 YSYEKL. The CDR3 region is CASSDSGSGQYF. CDR3 nucleotide sequence: TGCGCCAGCAGCGATAGCGGGAGTGGGCAGTACTTC.

This clonotype has only a few counts. The chain employs TRBV7-6 and TRBJ2-1; tentatively, D is TRBD2 (5 bases). Germline values: CDR1 SGHVS, CDR2 FNYEAQ. V shed 7 bases and J shed 4 bases, with 14 bases lying between them. There are 14 residues in the CDR3. The CDR3 DNA sequence: TGTGCCAGCACCCTAGGAGGTCCATACAATGAGCAGTTCTTC. This sequence encodes CASTLGGPYNEQFF.

This clonotype was seen repeatedly, ten times or more. V gene TRBV27 combines with J gene TRBJ1-5; no firm D call. V gave up 3 bases and J gave up 5 bases, with 8 bases separating them. Germline V gene sequence: CDR1 MNHEY, CDR2 SMNVEV (reference sequence). The CDR3 runs to 13 residues. The CDR3 coding sequence is TGTGCCAGCAGTTTGGCGGGTCATCAGCCCCAGCATTTT. Translating it yields CASSLAGHQPQHF.

This clonotype has just a few counts. The DNA for the CDR3 is TGTGCCAGCAGGGCCTACGCCGGGGCGAACGAGCAGTACTTC. This gives the protein CASRAYAGANEQYF. The chain couples TRBV6-5 to TRBJ2-7; the D call may be TRBD1 or TRBD2 (5 bases each). In germline, CDR1 is MNHEY, CDR2 SVGAGI. The CDR3 extends over 14 amino acids. The V end was cut by 6 bases, the J end by 5 bases, with 17 bases between.